Given below is one TCR beta chain in context. What it binds is not known. This sample stems from a study of cytomegalovirus exposure and HLA in healthy donors. Study results and caveats: TCR beta sequences numbering more than 15,000 were associated with HLA alleles at 0.05 false discovery rate in a later analysis. It was taken for granted in presence/absence analyses that sequencing depth across donors was roughly uniform.

Trimming cost V 5 bases and J 3 bases, with 14 bases left between them. The length of the CDR3 is 14 residues. Germline assignment: CDR1 SGHVS and CDR2 FNYEAQ. A multiplex PCR was run with 60 Vbeta primers and 13 Jbeta primers. Method: immunoSEQ multiplex PCR; TCRdb's copy keeps in-frame clones and lacks some. The sample lists around 170,000 clones, 80% seen once, with 1% in the top ten. This clonotype was obtained from a woman aged 50 to 60 in good health and CMV-seropositive. Sequenced: PBMCs. The gene calls are TRBV7-6 and TRBJ2-7, with TRBD1 as a possible D gene (6 bases). The CDR3 spells CASSSRDTVYEQYF. DNA for the CDR3: TGTGCCAGCAGCAGCCGGGACACTGTCTACGAGCAGTACTTC.